This passage covers 18 T cell receptor beta chains from one sample sequenced in a study of blood T cell repertoires in COVID-19. Sequenced by immunoSEQ multiplex PCR; TCRdb stores in-frame clones only, minus some. The top ten clones hold around 7% of a sample with some 180,000 clones, 75% to 90% of them seen once. The specimen sequenced was peripheral blood. Receptors were obtained from a man between 40 and 49 years old with acute or convalescent COVID-19.

This chain joins TRBV4-1 and TRBJ2-5; 9 nucleotides align to TRBD2. The length of the CDR3 is 15 residues. Germline CDR1 MGHRA, CDR2 YSYEKL. The V segment lost 1 base and the J segment 5 bases; nucleotides outside the gene matches: 5. The CDR3 nucleotides are TGCGCCAGCAGCCAAGTGGTTACTAGCGGGGAGACCCAGTACTTC. Amino acids: CASSQVVTSGETQYF.

This sequence joins TRBV4-2 and TRBJ1-1; D gene uncertain. CDR1 is LGHNA, CDR2 YNFKEQ, per germline. The CDR3 length is 14 residues. V lost 8 bases, J lost 5 bases, and 18 bases lay in between. The CDR3 DNA is TGTGCCAGCCGCCGACACGAAGGAGGGACTGAAGCTTTCTTT. Protein sequence: CASRRHEGGTEAFF.

V is TRBV5-6 and J is TRBJ2-7; tentatively, D is TRBD1 (5 bases). This CDR3 is built from 14 residues. V lost 1 base, J lost 2 bases, and 10 bases lay in between. Per the germline V gene, CDR1 is SGHDT and CDR2 is YYEEEE. The CDR3 protein is CASSLTGETYEQYF. For the CDR3, the DNA is TGTGCCAGCAGCTTGACAGGAGAAACCTACGAGCAGTACTTC.

The chain is built from TRBV28 and TRBJ1-2, with a tentative D call TRBD1 (5 bases). The ends were cut back, 2 bases at V and 8 bases at J, with 12 bases in the middle. From germline, CDR1 is MDHEN and CDR2 SYDVKM. This CDR3 is built from 13 residues. The CDR3 nucleotides read TGTGCCAGCAGTTTAGCGGGGGTCGGGGGCTACACCTTC. Protein: CASSLAGVGGYTF.

The chain links TRBV4-2 to TRBJ1-5; the D is unclear. The CDR3 covers 15 residues. Germline CDR1 is LGHNA and CDR2 is YNFKEQ. Between the trimmed V and J ends, which lost 0 bases and 6 bases, there was a span of 12 bases. This CDR3 is CASSQEASSFQPQHF. The CDR3 nucleotides read TGTGCCAGCAGCCAAGAGGCCAGTTCCTTTCAGCCCCAGCATTTT.

This chain links TRBV12-3 or TRBV12-4 with TRBJ1-1; 7 nucleotides match TRBD1. The V gene end was trimmed by 6 bases and the J gene end by 4 bases; junction bases not matched to a gene: 5. This CDR3 comprises 13 residues. The CDR3 loop is CASSVTGATEAFF. In DNA, the CDR3 is TGTGCCAGCAGCGTAACAGGGGCCACTGAAGCTTTCTTT.

This clone was observed a handful of times. V usage is TRBV25-1 and J usage is TRBJ1-1; no firm D call. The CDR3 consists of 13 residues. Germline-derived CDR1 and CDR2 are MGHDK and SYGVNS. The ends were cut back, 4 bases at V and 0 bases at J, with 6 bases in the middle. Here the CDR3 DNA reads TGTGCCAGCAGTGGGAGGATGAACACTGAAGCTTTCTTT. Translation gives CASSGRMNTEAFF.

The chain uses TRBV5-1 and TRBJ2-5, with a tentative D call TRBD2 (5 bases). From germline, CDR1 is SGHRS and CDR2 YFSETQ. V lost 0 bases, J lost 5 bases, and 14 bases lay in between. The CDR3 runs to 15 residues. The CDR3 reads CASSLDASSWETQYF. In nucleotides, the CDR3 is TGCGCCAGCAGCTTGGATGCATCTAGCTGGGAGACCCAGTACTTC.

J is TRBJ2-7 and V is TRBV7-2; maybe TRBD2 (6 bases). The V and J ends lost 3 bases and 0 bases respectively, with 9 bases between them. The CDR3 is made up of 14 amino acids. CDR1 is SGHTA, CDR2 FQGNSA, per germline. The DNA of the CDR3 is TGTGCCAGCAGCTTTAGTAGCGGCTCCTACGAGCAGTACTTC. This gives the protein CASSFSSGSYEQYF.

The chain joins TRBV5-6 to TRBJ1-1; a possible D gene is TRBD1 (5 bases). CDR1 is SGHDT, CDR2 YYEEEE, per germline. CDR3 length: 16 residues. V gave up 0 bases and J gave up 4 bases, with 16 bases separating them. Here the CDR3 reads CASSLGLGLRGTEAFF. The DNA for the CDR3 is TGTGCCAGCAGCTTGGGCCTAGGCCTAAGGGGCACTGAAGCTTTCTTT. Full variable domain (missing parts from reference TRBV5-6 and TRBJ1-1): DAGVTQSPTHLIKTRGQQVTLRCSPKSGHDTVSWYQQALGQGPQFIFQYYEEEERQRGNFPDRFSGHQFPNYSSELNVNALLLGDSALYLCASSLGLGLRGTEAFFGQGTRLTVV.

This chain uses TRBV5-1 with TRBJ1-2; D is unclear. This CDR3 is 13 amino acids long. Trimming pared 5 bases from V and 0 bases from J, leaving 8 bases between. CDR1 and CDR2 (germline): SGHRS, YFSETQ. CDR3 region: CASSWSSNYGYTF. DNA for the CDR3: TGCGCCAGCAGTTGGAGCTCTAACTATGGCTACACCTTC.

The chain couples TRBV7-2 to TRBJ2-3; D remains ambiguous. The V and J ends lost 1 base and 0 bases respectively, with 8 bases between them. This CDR3 contains 15 residues. CDR1 and CDR2 (germline): SGHTA, FQGNSA. The CDR3 DNA reads as TGTGCCAGCAGCTTAGGAGTTCCTAGCACAGATACGCAGTATTTT. This codes for CASSLGVPSTDTQYF.

This clone appeared a single time. The chain combines TRBV7-3 with TRBJ1-1; TRBD1 matches at 8 bases. Trimming took 5 bases from V and 1 from J; bases not matched to a gene: 3. The CDR3 length is 14 residues. Per germline, CDR1 SGHTA and CDR2 FQGTGA. The CDR3 DNA sequence: TGTGCCAGCAGCCCTGGACAGGGGAACACTGAAGCTTTCTTT. It specifies CASSPGQGNTEAFF.

This chain links TRBV10-2 with TRBJ2-7; D is possibly TRBD1 (6 bases). Trimming shortened V by 6 bases and J by 4 bases, and 10 bases separated the two germline ends. Germline CDR1 WSHSY, CDR2 SAAADI. The CDR3 sequence is 12 residues long. The DNA of the CDR3 is TGCGCCAGCAGGGGGGCTGGGTACGAGCAGTACTTC. The encoded protein is CASRGAGYEQYF.

This clone was recorded once. The chain joins TRBV7-6 to TRBJ2-6, with no clear D. V lost 0 bases and J lost 14, with 5 bases in between. This CDR3 is 11 amino acids long. CDR1 SGHVS and CDR2 FNYEAQ come from the germline V gene. CDR3 sequence: CASSLAQLLTF. CDR3 coding DNA: TGTGCCAGCAGCTTAGCACAGCTCCTGACTTTC.

The chain is built from TRBV4-3 and TRBJ1-3, with a tentative D call TRBD1 (6 bases). Germline V gene data show CDR1 as LGHNA and CDR2 as YSLEER. V gave up 0 bases and J gave up 3 bases, with 12 bases separating them. The CDR3 has 16 residues. Written as DNA, the CDR3 is TGCGCCAGCAGCCAAGAAGGGGGAGGGGTTGGAAACACCATATATTTT. Translated: CASSQEGGGVGNTIYF.

The DNA for the CDR3 is TGTGCCAGCAGACCAGCGGGGGGAGGGGAGACCCAGTACTTC. Translating gives CASRPAGGGETQYF. The V and J genes are TRBV2 and TRBJ2-5; 9 nucleotides agree with TRBD2. CDR3 size: 14 residues. Germline-derived CDR1 and CDR2 are SNHLY and FYNNEI. V was pared by 6 bases and J by 5 bases, with 7 bases of the junction left unmatched.

In this sample, this clone turned up a few times. The chain uses TRBV5-8 and TRBJ1-2; no clear D gene. With 2 bases removed from V and 2 bases from J, the gap between germline ends came to 7 bases. CDR1 is SGHTS, CDR2 YDEGEE, per germline. The CDR3 has 13 residues. The CDR3 DNA sequence: TGTGCCAGCAGCTTTTCAGCGAACTATGGCTACACCTTC. Protein product: CASSFSANYGYTF.